This T cell receptor (beta chain) was found in a study of blood T cell repertoires in COVID-19. Data came from immunoSEQ multiplex PCR; TCRdb stores just in-frame clones and leaves some out. The profile covers some 410,000 clones, with 85% to 90% appearing a single time and around 0.95% taken by the ten largest. Germline V CDR1 and CDR2: SNHLY, FYNNEI. This CDR3 is built from 13 residues. The V end lost 6 bases, the J end lost 3 bases, and 11 bases lay between the germline ends. This clone was picked up one time. This chain uses TRBV2 with TRBJ1-2; D possibly corresponds to TRBD1 (6 bases). This sequence was found in a woman between 25 and 40 years old with acute COVID-19. The sample comprised PBMCs or T cells enriched from blood (not recorded which). The CDR3 coding sequence is TGTGCCAGCAGAGTGGGGGCGGACTATGGCTACACCTTC. Translating gives CASRVGADYGYTF. The full variable domain, rest sourced from reference TRBV2 and TRBJ1-2, is EPEVTQTPSHQVTQMGQEVILRCVPISNHLYFYWYRQILGQKVEFLVSFYNNEISEKSEIFDDQFSVERPDGSNFTLKIRSTKLEDSAMYFCASRVGADYGYTFGSGTRLTVV.